This TCR beta chain was found in a study of Graves' ophthalmopathy and Graves' hyperthyroidism. This clonotype was observed a handful of times. Its antigen is not known. Mismatch with germline at one junction end may stem from a read error. The starting material, 8 to 10 ml of fresh peripheral blood, provided the PBMCs. Amplified TCR beta CDR3 regions were obtained using RNA transcripts as template. First-round RT-PCR relied on HTBI primers, and a second-round multiplex PCR came next. In TCRdb, the multiplex PCR reads were re-called with MiXCR into one record per CDR3 protein. Altogether fewer than 650,000 distinct CDR3 sequences are present, about 20% being singletons, with the ten largest covering more than 5.5%. Germline V gene data show CDR1 as DFQATT and CDR2 as SNEGSKA (reference sequence). The CDR3 length is 13 residues. Study results and caveats: Blood contained most expanded thyroid clonotypes exceeding 0.001 frequency.

The sequenced material came from peripheral blood. V and J are TRBV20-1 and TRBJ1-1, with D possibly matching TRBD1 (5 bases). This clonotype originated in a woman under 30 with stable Graves' hyperthyroidism. Some clones in this sample may be carry-over from other donors' samples. This chain's CDR3 is CGAEVGPETEAFF. CDR3 in DNA: TGCGGTGCCGAAGTGGGGCCCGAGACTGAAGCTTTCTTT.